These T cell receptor beta chains were read from a single sample in a study of blood T cell repertoires in COVID-19. The protocol was immunoSEQ multiplex PCR, while the TCRdb copy is restricted to in-frame clones and leaves out a portion. Of a few hundred thousand clones listed, more than 70% were seen once; the top ten hold 1.5% to 2%. The material sequenced was PBMCs or T cells enriched from blood (not recorded which). The receptors were gathered from a man in his forties in a cohort exposed to, infected with or recovered from COVID-19 (not recorded which). Both conserved end residues are part of each CDR3. A D gene is named only where the DNA matches it firmly. Rows give clone size only sometimes, using once, few, many, or a class for an expanded clone.

d_call: TRBD2; clone_size: -; j_call: TRBJ2-5; v_call: TRBV6-5; cdr3_nt: TGTGCCAGCAGAGCGCCACTAGCGGGAGCATCCCAGTACTTC; cdr3_aa: CASRAPLAGASQYF
d_call: -; clone_size: once; j_call: TRBJ1-5; v_call: TRBV11-2; cdr3_nt: TGTGCCAGCAGCTTGACAACAGGTCTCGGTCAGCCCCAGCATTTT; cdr3_aa: CASSLTTGLGQPQHF
d_call: TRBD1; clone_size: -; j_call: TRBJ1-2; v_call: TRBV5-4; cdr3_nt: TGTGCCAGCAGCGTAGACAGGGCCCCTTATGGCTACACCTTC; cdr3_aa: CASSVDRAPYGYTF
d_call: TRBD1; clone_size: -; j_call: TRBJ1-2; v_call: TRBV5-1; cdr3_nt: TGCGCCAGCAGAGTCGGACAGGGACTTAGGGGCTACACCTTC; cdr3_aa: CASRVGQGLRGYTF
d_call: TRBD2; clone_size: -; j_call: TRBJ2-3; v_call: TRBV5-8; cdr3_nt: TGTGCCAGCAGCTTGTTGGGGCTAGCGGGAGCAGATACGCAGTATTTT; cdr3_aa: CASSLLGLAGADTQYF
d_call: -; clone_size: -; j_call: TRBJ1-1; v_call: TRBV5-1; cdr3_nt: TGCGCCAGTGCTAGTCTAACTGAAGCTTTCTTT; cdr3_aa: CASASLTEAFF
d_call: -; clone_size: few; j_call: TRBJ1-5; v_call: TRBV19; cdr3_nt: TGTGCCAGTAGTATGCGGTTGCGGGCTCGAGGGCAGCCCCAGCATTTT; cdr3_aa: CASSMRLRARGQPQHF
d_call: -; clone_size: few; j_call: TRBJ2-3; v_call: TRBV3-1/TRBV3-2; cdr3_nt: TGTGCCAGCAGCCAAGTGATGGAGAGAGATACGCAGTATTTT; cdr3_aa: CASSQVMERDTQYF
d_call: -; clone_size: -; j_call: TRBJ1-6; v_call: TRBV3-1/TRBV3-2; cdr3_nt: TGTGCCAGCAGCCCCGGACAGCCCCGCTCCTATAATTCACCCCTCCACTTT; cdr3_aa: CASSPGQPRSYNSPLHF
d_call: TRBD2; clone_size: -; j_call: TRBJ2-5; v_call: TRBV11-2; cdr3_nt: TGTGCCAGCACCCCGTTAAGCCCCCTAGCGGGAGTTCTTGTAGAGACCCAGTACTTC; cdr3_aa: CASTPLSPLAGVLVETQYF
d_call: TRBD1; clone_size: -; j_call: TRBJ1-2; v_call: TRBV9; cdr3_nt: TGTGCCAGCAGCGGTATTGGACAGGACTATGGCTACACCTTC; cdr3_aa: CASSGIGQDYGYTF
d_call: TRBD1; clone_size: -; j_call: TRBJ1-6; v_call: TRBV6-5; cdr3_nt: TGTGCCAGCAGTTTCTCGACCACAGGGGACAATTCACCCCTCCACTTT; cdr3_aa: CASSFSTTGDNSPLHF
d_call: -; clone_size: once; j_call: TRBJ1-1; v_call: TRBV27; cdr3_nt: TGTGCCAGCAGAGTCGGGGGGCGGAACACTGAAGCTTTCTTT; cdr3_aa: CASRVGGRNTEAFF
d_call: TRBD1; clone_size: -; j_call: TRBJ2-1; v_call: TRBV3-1/TRBV3-2; cdr3_nt: TGTGCCAGCAGCCGCGGGACAGGGGGCTACAATGAGCAGTTCTTC; cdr3_aa: CASSRGTGGYNEQFF
d_call: -; clone_size: -; j_call: TRBJ1-5; v_call: TRBV19; cdr3_nt: TGTGCCAGTAGTAACAGGGAAGGTATTCAGCCCCAGCATTTT; cdr3_aa: CASSNREGIQPQHF
d_call: TRBD1; clone_size: -; j_call: TRBJ2-2; v_call: TRBV7-6; cdr3_nt: TGTGCCAGCAGCCGACAGGGTACGAACACCGGGGAGCTGTTTTTT; cdr3_aa: CASSRQGTNTGELFF
d_call: -; clone_size: -; j_call: TRBJ1-5; v_call: TRBV11-3; cdr3_nt: TGTGCCAGCAGCCCTTATCTCGGGAGGGGAAATCAGCCCCAGCATTTT; cdr3_aa: CASSPYLGRGNQPQHF
d_call: -; clone_size: -; j_call: TRBJ2-1; v_call: TRBV9; cdr3_nt: TGTGCCAGCAGCCCTCAGGTCGGTACCTCCTACAATGAGCAGTTCTTC; cdr3_aa: CASSPQVGTSYNEQFF
d_call: -; clone_size: -; j_call: TRBJ1-6; v_call: TRBV21-1; cdr3_nt: TGTGCCAGCAGGCCCCCGAGCTCCTATAATTCACCCCTCCACTTT; cdr3_aa: CASRPPSSYNSPLHF
d_call: TRBD1; clone_size: -; j_call: TRBJ2-2; v_call: TRBV29-1; cdr3_nt: TGCAGCGTTGAAGGTATCACAGGGGCGCCTCGGGCGCTGTTTTTT; cdr3_aa: CSVEGITGAPRALFF
d_call: -; clone_size: -; j_call: TRBJ1-1; v_call: TRBV7-9; cdr3_nt: TGTGCCAGCAGCTTAAGGGGTGGTACTGAAGCTTTCTTT; cdr3_aa: CASSLRGGTEAFF
d_call: TRBD2; clone_size: -; j_call: TRBJ2-1; v_call: TRBV3-1/TRBV3-2; cdr3_nt: TGTGCCAGCAGCCGAGAGGTAGCGGGAGGAGCTGAGCAGTTCTTC; cdr3_aa: CASSREVAGGAEQFF
d_call: -; clone_size: -; j_call: TRBJ2-4; v_call: TRBV7-9; cdr3_nt: TGTGCCAGCAGCAATAACAGGGTTGATGGAAAAAACATTCAGTACTTC; cdr3_aa: CASSNNRVDGKNIQYF
d_call: TRBD2; clone_size: -; j_call: TRBJ2-7; v_call: TRBV7-3; cdr3_nt: TGTGCCAGCAGCCCTACCGGGACTAGTAACGAGCAGTACTTC; cdr3_aa: CASSPTGTSNEQYF
d_call: TRBD2; clone_size: -; j_call: TRBJ2-1; v_call: TRBV3-1/TRBV3-2; cdr3_nt: TGTGCCAGCAGCCCGAAGGGGTCCAGCCGGGGGGATGAGCAGTTCTTC; cdr3_aa: CASSPKGSSRGDEQFF
d_call: TRBD2; clone_size: -; j_call: TRBJ2-7; v_call: TRBV27; cdr3_nt: TGTGCCACCCGACTAGCGGGAGGCTACGAGCAGTACTTC; cdr3_aa: CATRLAGGYEQYF
d_call: TRBD2; clone_size: -; j_call: TRBJ2-7; v_call: TRBV19; cdr3_nt: TGTGCCAGCGCAGCCGGGACTAGCGGGTTTCGTGACGAACAGTACTTC; cdr3_aa: CASAAGTSGFRDEQYF
d_call: -; clone_size: -; j_call: TRBJ1-3; v_call: TRBV19; cdr3_nt: TGTGCCAGTTCCGTGGGGCGTACTGGAAACACCATATATTTT; cdr3_aa: CASSVGRTGNTIYF
d_call: -; clone_size: few; j_call: TRBJ1-4; v_call: TRBV3-1/TRBV3-2; cdr3_nt: TGTGCCAGCAGCCAAGACCGAGGGGGATGGGCTAATGAAAAACTGTTTTTT; cdr3_aa: CASSQDRGGWANEKLFF
d_call: TRBD1; clone_size: -; j_call: TRBJ1-1; v_call: TRBV2; cdr3_nt: TGTGCCGGACGGACAGGGGGACTAACTGAAGCTTTCTTT; cdr3_aa: CAGRTGGLTEAFF
d_call: -; clone_size: -; j_call: TRBJ2-7; v_call: TRBV11-2; cdr3_nt: TGTGCCAGCAGCTTAGCCCTATACAGCTCCTACGAGCAGTACTTC; cdr3_aa: CASSLALYSSYEQYF
d_call: -; clone_size: -; j_call: TRBJ2-1; v_call: TRBV5-1; cdr3_nt: TGCGCCAGCAGGGCCCGAACCCTCTCCTACAATGAGCAGTTCTTC; cdr3_aa: CASRARTLSYNEQFF
d_call: -; clone_size: once; j_call: TRBJ1-2; v_call: TRBV9; cdr3_nt: TGTGCCAGCAGCGTAGGACTCCCTTCCTATGGCTACACCTTC; cdr3_aa: CASSVGLPSYGYTF
d_call: -; clone_size: -; j_call: TRBJ1-1; v_call: TRBV18; cdr3_nt: TGTGCCAGCTCACCCGTGGCCAGGTTGTTTTCTGAAGCTTTCTTT; cdr3_aa: CASSPVARLFSEAFF
d_call: TRBD2; clone_size: -; j_call: TRBJ2-7; v_call: TRBV7-2; cdr3_nt: TGTGCCAGCAGCTTACTCTATAGCGGGAATACACCTACGACCTACGAGCAGTACTTC; cdr3_aa: CASSLLYSGNTPTTYEQYF
d_call: -; clone_size: -; j_call: TRBJ2-4; v_call: TRBV5-1; cdr3_nt: TGCGCCAGCAGCTTGGATGCTTCGGGTGGGAACATTCAGTACTTC; cdr3_aa: CASSLDASGGNIQYF
d_call: -; clone_size: -; j_call: TRBJ2-3; v_call: TRBV9; cdr3_nt: TGTGCCAGCAGCGCCAGGGTAAAGGTCCCAGATACGCAGTATTTT; cdr3_aa: CASSARVKVPDTQYF
d_call: -; clone_size: -; j_call: TRBJ1-2; v_call: TRBV5-1; cdr3_nt: TGCGCCAGCAGCCCGACGGGGGAGGGGTATGGCTACACCTTC; cdr3_aa: CASSPTGEGYGYTF
d_call: TRBD2; clone_size: -; j_call: TRBJ2-3; v_call: TRBV5-5; cdr3_nt: TGTGCCAGCAGCTCCCCCGGGACTAGCGGGAGAATGACAGATACGCAGTATTTT; cdr3_aa: CASSSPGTSGRMTDTQYF
d_call: TRBD1; clone_size: -; j_call: TRBJ1-1; v_call: TRBV19; cdr3_nt: TGTGCCAGTGGGGACAGGGTGGGTGAAGCTTTCTTT; cdr3_aa: CASGDRVGEAFF
d_call: TRBD2; clone_size: once; j_call: TRBJ2-3; v_call: TRBV4-1; cdr3_nt: TGCGCCAGCAGCAGGACCGGGACTAGCGGGAGAACCACAGATACGCAGTATTTT; cdr3_aa: CASSRTGTSGRTTDTQYF
d_call: -; clone_size: -; j_call: TRBJ2-1; v_call: TRBV2; cdr3_nt: TGTGCCAGCAGTGACCTTCTGCAGTTCTTC; cdr3_aa: CASSDLLQFF
d_call: -; clone_size: -; j_call: TRBJ2-2; v_call: TRBV5-1; cdr3_nt: TGCGCCAGCAGTGTCGGGAGCATCAACACCGGGGAGCTGTTTTTT; cdr3_aa: CASSVGSINTGELFF
d_call: TRBD1; clone_size: -; j_call: TRBJ2-7; v_call: TRBV15; cdr3_nt: TGTGCCACCAGCGGCTACAGGGGCTCCTACGAGCAGTACTTC; cdr3_aa: CATSGYRGSYEQYF
d_call: -; clone_size: -; j_call: TRBJ1-1; v_call: TRBV7-9; cdr3_nt: TGTGCCAGCAGTGTGTTGCAGGGGCAAGCTTTCTTT; cdr3_aa: CASSVLQGQAFF
d_call: -; clone_size: -; j_call: TRBJ2-5; v_call: TRBV29-1; cdr3_nt: TGCAGCGTTGACCCTACTAGGAGCCAAGAGACCCAGTACTTC; cdr3_aa: CSVDPTRSQETQYF
d_call: TRBD1; clone_size: -; j_call: TRBJ1-5; v_call: TRBV19; cdr3_nt: TGTGCCAGTACTCCGACAGGGGGCAGCAATCAGCCCCAGCATTTT; cdr3_aa: CASTPTGGSNQPQHF
d_call: -; clone_size: -; j_call: TRBJ2-1; v_call: TRBV7-2; cdr3_nt: TGTGCCAGCAGCTTAGCCTCGTCCGGGAGCCATGAGCAGTTCTTC; cdr3_aa: CASSLASSGSHEQFF
d_call: -; clone_size: -; j_call: TRBJ2-7; v_call: TRBV9; cdr3_nt: TGTGCCAGCAGCGTAGCTGCAGGGACCTACGAGCAGTACTTC; cdr3_aa: CASSVAAGTYEQYF
d_call: -; clone_size: -; j_call: TRBJ2-2; v_call: TRBV29-1; cdr3_nt: TGCAGCGTTGTAATTGGCGGGAAAAACACCGGGGAGCTGTTTTTT; cdr3_aa: CSVVIGGKNTGELFF
d_call: -; clone_size: -; j_call: TRBJ2-2; v_call: TRBV3-1/TRBV3-2; cdr3_nt: TGTGCCAGCAGCCCTCGCGGGTCCGGGGAGCTGTTTTTT; cdr3_aa: CASSPRGSGELFF